This is a list of T cell receptor beta chains from one sample in a study of blood T cell repertoires in COVID-19. Assay: immunoSEQ multiplex PCR; the TCRdb copy retains only in-frame clones and omits some. Among roughly 180,000 clones, roughly 80% were seen once, and the ten largest hold 3.5% to 5%. The sample consisted of PBMCs or T cells enriched from blood (not recorded which). These receptors all stem from a woman in her forties or fifties who had recovered from COVID-19. The CDR3 runs from the conserved cysteine through the conserved F or W. A D gene is named only where the DNA matches it firmly. Expanded clones get a size class; other rows say once, few or many, or leave the size out.

>TRBJ2-3|TRBV9|.|TRBD1
CASSPRTGGRDTQYF
TGTGCCAGCAGCCCCCGGACAGGGGGCAGAGATACGCAGTATTTT
>TRBJ2-2|TRBV19|.|.
CASSPRGRDTGELFF
TGTGCCAGTAGTCCCCGAGGGCGAGACACCGGGGAGCTGTTTTTT
>TRBJ1-4|TRBV12-3/TRBV12-4|.|.
CASSFGGNEKLFF
TGTGCCAGCAGTTTCGGAGGAAATGAAAAACTGTTTTTT
>TRBJ2-2|TRBV5-1|few|TRBD1
CASSTDRAGELFF
TGCGCCAGCAGCACCGACAGGGCCGGGGAGCTGTTTTTT
>TRBJ2-3|TRBV11-3|few|.
CASSSHGLTDTQYF
TGTGCCAGCAGCTCCCACGGACTTACAGATACGCAGTATTTT
>TRBJ1-2|TRBV5-1|.|TRBD1
CASSSDRPYGYTF
TGCGCCAGCAGCTCGGACAGGCCCTATGGCTACACCTTC
>TRBJ1-2|TRBV9|.|.
CASSDKGVGGYTF
TGTGCCAGCAGCGACAAAGGGGTGGGAGGCTACACCTTC
>TRBJ1-5|TRBV27|.|.
CASSSRLLGPQHF
TGTGCCAGCAGTTCTCGACTCTTGGGGCCCCAGCATTTT
>TRBJ1-2|TRBV19|.|TRBD1
CASSPGTGWANYGYTF
TGTGCCAGTAGTCCCGGGACAGGGTGGGCAAACTATGGCTACACCTTC
>TRBJ1-2|TRBV15|few|.
CATSRDRTVGGYTF
TGTGCCACCAGCAGAGACCGGACAGTAGGTGGCTACACCTTC
>TRBJ1-2|TRBV3-1/TRBV3-2|few|.
CASRHTGGAYGYTF
TGTGCCAGCAGACACACCGGGGGGGCTTATGGCTACACCTTC
>TRBJ1-2|TRBV7-2|.|.
CASSPVRRAATNGYTF
TGTGCCAGCAGCCCTGTAAGGCGGGCCGCTACCAATGGCTACACCTTC
>TRBJ1-3|TRBV21-1|.|.
CASNTRNTIYF
TGTGCCAGCAACACCCGCAACACCATATATTTT
>TRBJ2-1|TRBV11-3|.|.
CASSLMAGNEQFF
TGTGCCAGCAGCTTAATGGCGGGGAATGAGCAGTTCTTC
>TRBJ1-4|TRBV12-3/TRBV12-4|.|.
CASSFNGEKLFF
TGTGCCAGCAGTTTTAACGGGGAAAAACTGTTTTTT
>TRBJ1-2|TRBV28|.|TRBD1
CASSLPARYGTEYGYTF
TGTGCCAGCAGTTTACCCGCAAGGTACGGGACAGAGTATGGCTACACCTTC
>TRBJ2-4|TRBV11-3|.|TRBD2
CASLGGFSNIQYF
TGTGCCAGCTTGGGGGGGTTCTCAAACATTCAGTACTTC
>TRBJ1-1|TRBV5-4|.|TRBD1
CASSPQGARVTEAFF
TGTGCCAGCAGCCCACAGGGGGCGCGGGTCACTGAAGCTTTCTTT
>TRBJ1-6|TRBV2|once|.
CASIIGSGSYNSPLHF
TGTGCCAGCATCATCGGTTCAGGTTCCTATAATTCACCCCTCCACTTT
>TRBJ2-3|TRBV4-2|few|.
CASRTNRADTQYF
TGTGCCAGCAGAACGAACAGGGCAGATACGCAGTATTTT
>TRBJ1-5|TRBV6-5|.|.
CASSKTGYNQPQHF
TGTGCCAGCAGTAAGACAGGCTACAATCAGCCCCAGCATTTT
>TRBJ2-1|TRBV9|once|TRBD2
CASTLGGLAGGPGNEQFF
TGTGCCAGCACCCTCGGGGGACTAGCGGGGGGGCCCGGCAATGAGCAGTTCTTC
>TRBJ1-1|TRBV19|.|TRBD1
CASSILPNTGGPEAFF
TGTGCCAGTAGTATTCTCCCCAACACAGGGGGGCCTGAAGCTTTCTTT
>TRBJ1-1|TRBV29-1|once|.
CSVSPGMIRGPGDTEAFF
TGCAGCGTTTCACCCGGTATGATTAGAGGCCCCGGGGACACTGAAGCTTTCTTT
>TRBJ2-6|TRBV6-1|.|.
CASSATTGSGANVLTF
TGTGCCAGCAGTGCAACCACAGGGTCGGGGGCCAACGTCCTGACTTTC
>TRBJ2-1|TRBV9|.|.
CASSSGVAYNEQFF
TGTGCCAGCTCGAGCGGCGTGGCTTACAATGAGCAGTTCTTC
>TRBJ1-4|TRBV11-2|.|.
CASSLGQVTTNEKLFF
TGTGCCAGCAGCTTAGGTCAGGTCACAACTAATGAAAAACTGTTTTTT
>TRBJ1-1|TRBV19|.|.
CASSTDSINTEAFF
TGTGCCAGTAGTACCGACAGTATCAACACTGAAGCTTTCTTT
>TRBJ2-5|TRBV7-9|.|.
CASSTRVQETQYF
TGTGCCAGCAGCACCAGGGTCCAAGAGACCCAGTACTTC